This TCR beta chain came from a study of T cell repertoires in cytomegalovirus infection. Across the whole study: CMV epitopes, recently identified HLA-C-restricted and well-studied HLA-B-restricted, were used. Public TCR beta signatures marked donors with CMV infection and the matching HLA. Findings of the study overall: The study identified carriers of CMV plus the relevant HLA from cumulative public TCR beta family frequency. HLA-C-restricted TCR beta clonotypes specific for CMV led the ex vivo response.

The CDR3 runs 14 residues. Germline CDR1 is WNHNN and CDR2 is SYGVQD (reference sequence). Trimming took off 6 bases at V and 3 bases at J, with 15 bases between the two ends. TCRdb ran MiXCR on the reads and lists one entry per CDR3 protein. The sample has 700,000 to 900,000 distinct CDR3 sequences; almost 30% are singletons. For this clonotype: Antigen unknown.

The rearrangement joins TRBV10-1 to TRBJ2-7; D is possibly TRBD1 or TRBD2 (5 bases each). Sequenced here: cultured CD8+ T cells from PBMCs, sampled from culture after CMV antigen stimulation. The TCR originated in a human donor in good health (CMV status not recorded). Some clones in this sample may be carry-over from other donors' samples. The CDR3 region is CASSARGPDYEQYF. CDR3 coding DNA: TGCGCCAGCAGCGCCCGGGGACCTGACTACGAGCAGTACTTC.